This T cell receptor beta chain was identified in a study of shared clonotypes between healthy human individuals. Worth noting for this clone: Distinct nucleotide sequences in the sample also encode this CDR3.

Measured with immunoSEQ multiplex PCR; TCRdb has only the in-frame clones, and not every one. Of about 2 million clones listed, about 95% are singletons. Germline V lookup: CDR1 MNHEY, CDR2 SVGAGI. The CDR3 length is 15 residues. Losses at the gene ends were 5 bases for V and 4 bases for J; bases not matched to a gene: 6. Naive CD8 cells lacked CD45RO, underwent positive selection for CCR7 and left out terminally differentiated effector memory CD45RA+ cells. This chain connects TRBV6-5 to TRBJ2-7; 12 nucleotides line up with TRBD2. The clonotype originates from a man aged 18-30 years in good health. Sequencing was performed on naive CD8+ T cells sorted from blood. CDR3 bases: TGTGCCAGCAGTCCTGGACTAGCGGGATTATACGAGCAGTACTTC. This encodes CASSPGLAGLYEQYF.